These T cell receptor beta chains were read from a single sample in a study of OX40 agonist ivuxolimab in advanced cancers. TCRdb keeps only in-frame clones here, not all; method: immunoSEQ multiplex PCR. The sample consists of 65,000 to 85,000 clones, 84% of them appearing once. The sequenced sample was CD4+ or CD8+ T cells sorted from blood, obtained in a trial of the OX40 agonist ivuxolimab. These receptors were collected from an adult with an advanced solid tumor such as melanoma, head and neck, liver or kidney cancer. Both conserved end residues are trimmed from each CDR3.

length	V	J	CDR3
14	TRBV7-6	TRBJ2-1	ASSLFLAGDRAEQF
14	TRBV7-2	TRBJ1-4	ASSLGEWGLSRKLF
10	TRBV7-3	TRBJ2-7	ASSPSGYEQY
13	TRBV28	TRBJ1-2	ASSATGTGDYGYT
14	TRBV9	TRBJ1-6	ASSGEGGPGNSPLH
15	TRBV4-1	TRBJ1-6	ASSQAMPRAANSPLH
13	TRBV28	TRBJ2-7	ATSRARQGSYEQY
12	TRBV5-1	TRBJ2-7	ASIPRAGSYEQY
9	TRBV20-1	TRBJ2-5	SVGLGETQY
13	TRBV7-6	TRBJ2-6	ASSFVGVGANVLT
13	TRBV4-3	TRBJ2-5	ASSQSGTNEETQY
14	TRBV13	TRBJ1-1	ASSPVTKRMNTEAF
12	TRBV6-1	TRBJ1-5	ASSERGGGRPQH
12	TRBV6-5	TRBJ1-2	ASSQETGAYGYT
12	TRBV6-6	TRBJ2-7	ASSYVELGGEQY
15	TRBV5-6	TRBJ2-1	ASRRYRGKAISNEQF
17	TRBV9	TRBJ2-4	ASSAQGFTSGIAKNIQY
13	TRBV11-3	TRBJ1-5	ASSFAGTFYQPQH
13	TRBV7-9	TRBJ1-1	ASRQRQDLNTEAF
12	TRBV9	TRBJ2-2	ASSVKTDTGELF
13	TRBV29-1	TRBJ1-2	SVQGDRGRLDGYT
17	TRBV23-1	TRBJ1-6	ASPILRNLTVGVRSPLH
12	TRBV5-1	TRBJ2-7	ASSLGPVSSEQY
10	TRBV10-3	TRBJ1-3	AITGTGNTIY
11	TRBV5-1	TRBJ1-5	ASSPQYNQPQH
12	TRBV27	TRBJ1-5	ASRRRGSNQPQH
10	TRBV7-2	TRBJ1-1	ASSPSRTEAF